Below are 16 T cell receptor beta chains sequenced from a single sample in a study of control samples from healthy donors and cancer patients. Libraries were prepared by immunoSEQ multiplex PCR; TCRdb keeps only in-frame clonotypes and omits some of them. Among around 150,000 clones listed, about 91% were seen once. The sequencing sample was made of blood. These receptor sequences come from a man between 18 and 29 years old in good health.

V and J are TRBV28 and TRBJ1-5; D is uncertain. Trimming took off 7 bases at V and 4 bases at J, with 17 bases between the two ends. The CDR3 consists of 15 residues. The V gene's germline CDR1 is MDHEN and CDR2 SYDVKM. For the CDR3, the DNA is TGTGCCAGCACCCTTTTGGACTACGCTAATCAGCCCCAGCATTTT. Protein sequence: CASTLLDYANQPQHF.

The chain links TRBV11-2 to TRBJ2-7; 9 bases fit TRBD2. The CDR3 length is 15 residues. V gave up 3 bases and J gave up 3 bases; unmatched junction bases: 6. The germline V gene encodes CDR1 SGHAT and CDR2 FQNNGV. The CDR3 here is CASSFTTSGYYEQYF. CDR3 sequence (DNA): TGTGCCAGCAGCTTTACGACTAGCGGATACTACGAGCAGTACTTC. The variable domain in full, completed from reference TRBV11-2 and TRBJ2-7, reads EAGVAQSPRYKIIEKRQSVAFWCNPISGHATLYWYQQILGQGPKLLIQFQNNGVVDDSQLPKDRFSAERLKGVDSTLKIQPAKLEDSAVYLCASSFTTSGYYEQYFGPGTRLTVT.

This clone was seen only once. The genes are TRBV2 and TRBJ1-6, with 8 bases fitting TRBD1. There are 15 residues in the CDR3. J lost 6 bases, V lost 10 bases, and 11 bases had no gene match. The germline V gene has CDR1 SNHLY and CDR2 FYNNEI. The CDR3 nucleotides are TGTGCCACCAAGGCGGCAGGGGGCATTAATTCACCCCTCCACTTT. Translation: CATKAAGGINSPLHF.

This sequence joins TRBV6-1 and TRBJ1-2; 10 positions match TRBD1. This CDR3 comprises 15 residues. V lost 0 bases and J lost 8; bases outside the gene matches: 6. The germline V gene encodes CDR1 MNHNS and CDR2 SASEGT. Here the CDR3 reads CASSEALGTGAGYTF. In DNA form, the CDR3 reads TGTGCCAGCAGTGAAGCGCTCGGGACAGGGGCGGGCTACACCTTC.

The chain joins TRBV6-2 or TRBV6-3 to TRBJ2-5; D not certain. V shed 2 bases and J shed 1 base, with 8 bases lying between them. CDR1 is MNHEY and CDR2 is SVGEGT in the germline V gene. This CDR3 spans 14 amino acids. The CDR3 nucleotides are TGTGCCAGCAGTTACGGGCGTCGCCAAGAGACCCAGTACTTC. As protein: CASSYGRRQETQYF.

The chain couples TRBV7-2 to TRBJ1-2; 7 nucleotides agree with TRBD1. Germline assignment: CDR1 SGHTA and CDR2 FQGNSA. V trimming: 1 base; J trimming: 7 bases; junction bases outside the gene matches: 0. This CDR3 contains 12 residues. CDR3 DNA: TGTGCCAGCAGCTTAGACAGGGGTGGCTACACCTTC. It translates to CASSLDRGGYTF.

The sample holds a few counts of this clone. V usage is TRBV10-1 and J usage is TRBJ2-7, with 11 positions matching TRBD1. V gave up 6 bases and J gave up 4 bases; unmatched junction bases: 8. This CDR3 region has 15 residues. Germline V lookup: CDR1 WNHNN, CDR2 SYGVQD (reference sequence). The CDR3 DNA reads TGCGCCAGCAGGATCCGGGACAGGGGGACATACGAGCAGTACTTC. Translated: CASRIRDRGTYEQYF.

This clone came up a few times. V gene TRBV11-2 combines with J gene TRBJ2-7; D gene unclear. The CDR3 is made up of 11 amino acids. CDR1 and CDR2 (germline): SGHAT, FQNNGV. The V end lost 4 bases, the J end lost 3 bases, and 4 bases lay between the germline ends. CDR3 bases: TGTGCCAGCAGCTACCGCTACGAGCAGTACTTC. Translation gives CASSYRYEQYF.

J is TRBJ1-6 and V is TRBV27; 10 bases map to TRBD1. The V segment lost 5 bases and the J segment 6 bases; nucleotides outside the gene matches: 7. Germline V lookup: CDR1 MNHEY, CDR2 SMNVEV (reference sequence). The CDR3 has 16 amino acids. DNA of the CDR3: TGTGCCAGCAGTAGACAGGGGGCGTTGGGTAATTCACCCCTCCACTTT. Protein product: CASSRQGALGNSPLHF.

The chain combines TRBV21-1 with TRBJ2-7. TRBV21-1 is noted as a pseudogene. CDR3 length equals 14 residues. The CDR3 sequence: CASSSTSTAYEQYF. In DNA, the CDR3 is TGTGCCAGCAGCTCTACGTCGACGGCCTACGAGCAGTACTTC.

The chain links TRBV3-1 (or the pseudogene TRBV3-2) to TRBJ1-5, with D hard to call. Germline-derived CDR1 and CDR2 are LGHDT and YNNKEL (reference sequence). V was cut by 3 bases and J by 4 bases, with 10 bases left in between. The length of the CDR3 is 14 residues. CDR3 in amino acids: CASSHEGFNQPQHF. The CDR3 region has the DNA TGTGCCAGCAGCCACGAGGGCTTTAATCAGCCCCAGCATTTT.

The genes are TRBV29-1 and TRBJ2-5; D unresolved. The CDR3 consists of 10 residues. The germline V gene encodes CDR1 SQVTM and CDR2 ANQGSEA. V shed 7 bases and J shed 1 base, with 4 bases lying between them. Here the CDR3 reads CSARQETQYF. Written as DNA, the CDR3 is TGCAGCGCCCGCCAAGAGACCCAGTACTTC.

The CDR3 DNA is TGTGCCAGCAGCCAAGGGACAGGGGGTTGGGCTTTCTTT. This gives the protein CASSQGTGGWAFF. The rearrangement links TRBV3-1 (or the pseudogene TRBV3-2) to TRBJ1-1; 10 bases map to TRBD1. This CDR3 is 13 amino acids long. V shed 1 base and J 11 bases; nucleotides not matched to a gene: 4. Germline assignment: CDR1 LGHDT and CDR2 YNNKEL (reference sequence).

This chain uses TRBV5-1 with TRBJ2-5, with 10 bases identical to TRBD2. This CDR3 contains 14 residues. Germline V gene lookup returns CDR1 SGHRS and CDR2 YFSETQ. The V gene end was trimmed by 9 bases and the J gene end by 2 bases; junction bases not matched to a gene: 7. This chain's CDR3 is CATQRGGKQETQYF. The CDR3 nucleotides are TGCGCCACCCAGCGGGGGGGAAAACAAGAGACCCAGTACTTC.

The genes are TRBV11-2 and TRBJ2-2, with D possibly being TRBD2 (5 bases). V was clipped by 2 bases and J by 8 bases, with 6 bases between them. CDR3 length equals 12 residues. CDR1 and CDR2 (germline): SGHAT, FQNNGV. CDR3 protein: CASSLWEGELFF. CDR3 DNA sequence: TGTGCCAGCAGCTTATGGGAGGGGGAGCTGTTTTTT.

Only one count was recorded for this clone. This chain connects TRBV6-2 or TRBV6-3 to TRBJ2-3; D gene unclear. V was cut by 3 bases and J by 1 base, with 8 bases left in between. There are 14 residues in the CDR3. Germline V lookup: CDR1 MNHEY, CDR2 SVGEGT. This chain's CDR3 is CASSYWMRTDTQYF. Written as DNA, the CDR3 is TGTGCCAGCAGTTATTGGATGCGCACAGATACGCAGTATTTT.